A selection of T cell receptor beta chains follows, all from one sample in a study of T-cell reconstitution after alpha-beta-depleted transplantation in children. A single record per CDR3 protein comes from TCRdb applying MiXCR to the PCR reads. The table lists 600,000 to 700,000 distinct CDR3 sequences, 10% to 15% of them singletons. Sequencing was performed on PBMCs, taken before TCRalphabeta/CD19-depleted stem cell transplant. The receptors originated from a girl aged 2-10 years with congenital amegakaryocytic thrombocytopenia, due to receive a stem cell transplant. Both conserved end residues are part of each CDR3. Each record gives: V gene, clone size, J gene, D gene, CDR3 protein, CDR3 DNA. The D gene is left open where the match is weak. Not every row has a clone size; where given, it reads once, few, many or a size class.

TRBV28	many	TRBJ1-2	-	CASSERIYGYTF	TGTGCCAGCAGTGAACGCATCTATGGCTACACCTTC
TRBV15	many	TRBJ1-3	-	CATSRDGTNSGNTIYF	TGTGCCACCAGCAGAGATGGGACAAACTCTGGAAACACCATATATTTT
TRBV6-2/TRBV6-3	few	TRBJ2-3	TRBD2	CASSAGTSSFWTQYF	TGTGCCAGCAGCGCCGGGACTAGCTCATTTTGGACGCAGTATTTT
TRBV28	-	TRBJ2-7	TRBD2	CASITGTSGNEQYF	TGTGCCAGCATCACCGGGACTAGTGGGAACGAGCAGTACTTC
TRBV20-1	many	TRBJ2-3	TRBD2	CSATSGRLDTQYF	TGCAGTGCTACTAGCGGGAGGTTAGATACGCAGTATTTT
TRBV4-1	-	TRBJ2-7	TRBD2	CASSMSGGVYEQYF	TGCGCCAGCAGCATGAGCGGGGGAGTCTACGAGCAGTACTTC
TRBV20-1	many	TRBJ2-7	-	CSARGTTTNEQYF	TGCAGTGCTAGAGGGACTACAACTAACGAGCAGTACTTC
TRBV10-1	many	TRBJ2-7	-	CASSWEIATAEQYF	TGCGCCAGCAGTTGGGAAATAGCGACTGCCGAGCAGTACTTC
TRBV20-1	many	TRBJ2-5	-	CSASLPRPEETQYF	TGCAGTGCTAGTCTTCCCCGACCTGAAGAGACCCAGTACTTC
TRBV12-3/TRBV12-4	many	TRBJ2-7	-	CASSSAGTEYEQYF	TGTGCCAGCAGTTCCGCGGGAACTGAGTACGAGCAGTACTTC
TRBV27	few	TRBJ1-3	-	CASSLVPRSGNTIYF	TGTGCCAGCAGTTTGGTCCCCCGATCTGGAAACACCATATATTTT
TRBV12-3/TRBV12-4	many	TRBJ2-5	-	CASSYPGTETQYF	TGTGCCAGCAGTTATCCAGGGACAGAGACCCAGTACTTC
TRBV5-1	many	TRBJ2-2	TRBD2	CASSFPSGKTGELFF	TGCGCCAGCAGCTTCCCTAGCGGGAAAACCGGGGAGCTGTTTTTT
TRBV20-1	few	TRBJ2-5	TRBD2	CSARQAGGQETQYF	TGCAGTGCTAGACAGGCGGGAGGGCAAGAGACCCAGTACTTC
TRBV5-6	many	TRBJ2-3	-	CASRNWESTDTQYF	TGTGCCAGCAGGAATTGGGAGAGCACAGATACGCAGTATTTT
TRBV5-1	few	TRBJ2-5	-	CASSFEERETQYF	TGCGCCAGCAGCTTTGAAGAGCGAGAGACCCAGTACTTC
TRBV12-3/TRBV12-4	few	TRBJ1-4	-	CASSFTSNNEKLFF	TGTGCCAGCAGTTTTACCTCCAATAATGAAAAACTGTTTTTT
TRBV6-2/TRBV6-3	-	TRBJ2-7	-	CASSLRGDQWGEQYF	TGTGCCAGCAGTCTCCGTGGAGACCAGTGGGGCGAGCAGTACTTC
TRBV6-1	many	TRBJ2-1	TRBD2	CASNREREADYNEQFF	TGTGCCAGCAATAGGGAGCGGGAGGCCGATTACAATGAGCAGTTCTTC
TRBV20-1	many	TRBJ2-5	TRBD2	CSARDPGTSYITQYF	TGCAGTGCTAGAGATCCCGGGACTAGCTATATAACCCAGTACTTC
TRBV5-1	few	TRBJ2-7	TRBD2	CASSWTPTSGATQQYF	TGCGCCAGCAGCTGGACCCCTACTAGCGGGGCTACGCAGCAGTACTTC
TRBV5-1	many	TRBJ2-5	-	CASSLAIGGTHQETQYF	TGCGCCAGCAGCTTGGCAATTGGCGGGACCCACCAAGAGACCCAGTACTTC
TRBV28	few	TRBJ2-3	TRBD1	CASSLSQGADTQYF	TGTGCCAGCAGTTTATCGCAGGGGGCAGATACGCAGTATTTT
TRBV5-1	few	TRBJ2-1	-	CASSAGLGYNEQFF	TGCGCCAGCAGCGCCGGTCTGGGATACAATGAGCAGTTCTTC
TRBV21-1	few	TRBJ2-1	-	CASSKDPDNEQFF	TGTGCCAGCAGCAAAGACCCGGACAATGAGCAGTTCTTC
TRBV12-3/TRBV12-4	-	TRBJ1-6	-	CASSSTVGPKGSPLHF	TGTGCCAGCAGTTCTACCGTGGGCCCGAAAGGTTCACCCCTCCACTTT